The 31 T cell receptor beta chains below come from one sample, sequenced in a study of shared clonotypes between healthy human individuals. Libraries were prepared by immunoSEQ multiplex PCR; TCRdb keeps only in-frame clonotypes and omits some of them. This table holds 1,100,000 or so clones, about 84% found once. The source material was memory CD4+ T cells from PBMCs. Stated subset: CD45RA-negative fraction. The receptors come from a man aged 18-30 years in good health. Some clones in this sample may be carry-over from other donors' samples.

In its sample, this clone was seen once. The rearrangement joins TRBV11-1 to TRBJ2-3; D is perhaps TRBD2 (5 bases). The germline CDR1 and CDR2 sequences are SGHAT and FQDESV (reference sequence). Trimming took off 6 bases at V and 4 bases at J, with 17 bases between the two ends. CDR3 size: 15 residues. The CDR3 region is CASRSTLGPADTQYF. The CDR3 nucleotides are TGTGCCAGCAGATCTACACTAGGGCCCGCAGATACGCAGTATTTT.

There are a few counts of this clone. This sequence joins TRBV9 and TRBJ2-7; weak D call: TRBD1 (7 bases). V was cut by 4 bases and J by 7 bases, with 21 bases left in between. The CDR3 totals 15 residues. Germline CDR1 SGDLS, CDR2 YYNGEE. The CDR3 spells CASSPAPSGGFEQYF. As DNA, the CDR3 is TGTGCCAGCAGCCCAGCCCCTTCAGGGGGGTTTGAGCAGTACTTC.

The chain recombines TRBV7-2 with TRBJ2-6; D gene ambiguous. The CDR3 covers 17 residues. Deletions cut 1 base from V and 0 bases from J, with 10 bases between. CDR1 SGHTA and CDR2 FQGNSA come from the germline V gene. CDR3 loop: CASSLGRATSGANVLTF. The CDR3 DNA reads TGTGCCAGCAGCTTAGGCAGAGCTACCTCTGGGGCCAACGTCCTGACTTTC.

This clone has just a few counts. The sample contains more than one DNA sequence encoding this CDR3. The chain joins TRBV2 to TRBJ1-2; D is uncertain. CDR1 is SNHLY, CDR2 FYNNEI, per germline. The CDR3 has 11 amino acids. Deletions cut 8 bases from V and 6 bases from J, with 10 bases between. CDR3 protein: CASGDRNGYTF. DNA of the CDR3: TGTGCCAGCGGAGACCGGAATGGCTACACCTTC. The variable domain in full, completed from reference TRBV2 and TRBJ1-2, reads EPEVTQTPSHQVTQMGQEVILRCVPISNHLYFYWYRQILGQKVEFLVSFYNNEISEKSEIFDDQFSVERPDGSNFTLKIRSTKLEDSAMYFCASGDRNGYTFGSGTRLTVV.

This clone was seen only a few times. The chain links TRBV5-6 to TRBJ2-5; D unclear. Trimming stripped 3 bases from V and 1 base from J, with 7 bases between. The CDR3 sequence is 13 residues long. CDR1 is SGHDT and CDR2 is YYEEEE in the germline V gene. The CDR3 is CASSSTVQETQYF. The CDR3 DNA is TGTGCCAGCAGCTCGACGGTCCAAGAGACCCAGTACTTC.

This CDR3 is CSANLQGAGGYTF. DNA for the CDR3: TGCAGCGCTAACTTACAGGGGGCGGGCGGCTACACCTTC. The chain couples TRBV29-1 to TRBJ1-2, with 9 positions matching TRBD1. The CDR3 contains 13 residues. The junction had 11 bases not matched to a gene; V was cut back by 7 bases and J by 8 bases. The germline V gene has CDR1 SQVTM and CDR2 ANQGSEA. Filled out from reference TRBV29-1 and TRBJ1-2, the complete variable domain reads SAVISQKPSRDICQRGTSLTIQCQVDSQVTMMFWYRQQPGQSLTLIATANQGSEATYESGFVIDKFPISRPNLTFSTLTVSNMSPEDSSIYLCSANLQGAGGYTFGSGTRLTVV.

The V call is TRBV2, the J call TRBJ2-3; no clear D gene. CDR3 length: 15 residues. Germline lookup yields CDR1 SNHLY and CDR2 FYNNEI. V lost 1 base, J lost 0 bases, and 8 bases lay in between. The CDR3 bases are TGTGCCAGCAGTGAAGGTCAGATAAGCACAGATACGCAGTATTTT. Translating gives CASSEGQISTDTQYF.

The V and J genes are TRBV11-2 and TRBJ2-1; 11 positions agree with TRBD2. The CDR3 has 14 residues. The germline V gene encodes CDR1 SGHAT and CDR2 FQNNGV. Germline trimming cut 1 base from V and 13 bases from J; bases unmatched to any gene: 6. CDR3 loop: CASSLGLAGSNQFF. In DNA form, the CDR3 reads TGTGCCAGCAGCTTAGGACTAGCGGGATCGAATCAGTTCTTC.

J is TRBJ1-3 and V is TRBV5-4, with D perhaps TRBD1 (6 bases). The V end was cut by 4 bases, the J end by 1 base, with 18 bases between. This CDR3 is built from 17 residues. The germline V gene encodes CDR1 SGHNT and CDR2 YYREEE (reference sequence). The CDR3 nucleotides read TGTGCCAGCAGCACCGCGGGGGGCAGGGGTTCTGGAAACACCATATATTTT. This sequence encodes CASSTAGGRGSGNTIYF.

The sample holds one count of this clone. The rearrangement links TRBV21-1 to TRBJ2-7. TRBV21-1 is a documented pseudogene. The CDR3 length is 15 residues. This CDR3 reads CASSRDPGRKIKQYF. CDR3 nucleotide sequence: TGTGCCAGCAGCCGGGATCCGGGACGGAAGATAAAGCAGTACTTC.

The CDR3 region has the DNA TGTGCCAGCAGCTCGCCGGGACAGGCCTCCTACGAGCAGTACTTC. Translation gives CASSSPGQASYEQYF. The chain carries TRBV5-4 and TRBJ2-7; TRBD1 agrees at 8 bases. Germline assignment: CDR1 SGHNT and CDR2 YYREEE (reference sequence). The J segment lost 0 bases and the V segment lost 3 bases, leaving 5 bases of the junction unmatched. The CDR3 extends over 15 amino acids.

The chain uses TRBV5-4 and TRBJ2-1; 16 nucleotides line up with TRBD2. This CDR3 is built from 17 residues. CDR1 is SGHNT, CDR2 YYREEE, per germline (reference sequence). V trimming: 3 bases; J trimming: 5 bases; junction bases outside the gene matches: 5. CDR3 bases: TGTGCCAGCAGCTCAGGGACTAGCGGGAGGGCCGACAATGAGCAGTTCTTC. Encoded protein: CASSSGTSGRADNEQFF.

On this clone itself: At the DNA level, this CDR3 is encoded by other sequences in the same sample as well. V usage is TRBV5-4 and J usage is TRBJ1-2; no clear D gene. The V and J ends lost 2 bases and 4 bases respectively, with 6 bases between them. The CDR3 extends over 12 amino acids. The V gene's germline CDR1 is SGHNT and CDR2 YYREEE (reference sequence). Written as DNA, the CDR3 is TGTGCCAGCAGCTTAGAGACCTATGGCTACACCTTC. This codes for CASSLETYGYTF. The variable domain in full, with the rest retrieved from reference TRBV5-4 and TRBJ1-2, is ETGVTQSPTHLIKTRGQQVTLRCSSQSGHNTVSWYQQALGQGPQFIFQYYREEENGRGNFPPRFSGLQFPNYSSELNVNALELDDSALYLCASSLETYGYTFGSGTRLTVV.

This sequence joins TRBV7-3 and TRBJ2-7; 10 nucleotides line up with TRBD2. CDR1 is SGHTA, CDR2 FQGTGA, per germline. The CDR3 runs to 13 residues. J was trimmed by 7 bases and V by 2 bases; bases with no gene match: 2. The CDR3 spells CASSLSSGREQYF. CDR3 bases: TGTGCCAGCAGCTTATCTAGCGGGAGAGAGCAGTACTTC.

The DNA for the CDR3 is TGTGCCAGCAGCTTAAATTACAATCAGCCCCAGCATTTT. This encodes CASSLNYNQPQHF. The genes are TRBV11-2 and TRBJ1-5, with unresolved D. The germline CDR1 and CDR2 sequences are SGHAT and FQNNGV. V was pared by 2 bases and J by 3 bases, with 5 bases between. The CDR3 runs 13 residues.

V gene TRBV27 combines with J gene TRBJ1-1, with 7 bases that match TRBD1. This CDR3 spans 14 amino acids. Germline trimming cut 6 bases from V and 4 bases from J; bases unmatched to any gene: 8. Germline V lookup: CDR1 MNHEY, CDR2 SMNVEV (reference sequence). CDR3 sequence reads: CASRKDQGGTEAFF. For the CDR3, the DNA is TGTGCCAGCAGAAAGGACCAGGGGGGCACTGAAGCTTTCTTT.

This clone was observed a few times. The chain couples TRBV9 to TRBJ2-2; weak D call: TRBD1 (5 bases). The CDR3 runs 14 residues. The germline V and J ends were trimmed by 2 bases and 2 bases, with 7 bases remaining between them. Germline V lookup: CDR1 SGDLS, CDR2 YYNGEE. CDR3 loop: CASSVRTNTGELFF. The CDR3 DNA reads as TGTGCCAGCAGCGTTCGGACAAACACCGGGGAGCTGTTTTTT.

The rearrangement joins TRBV7-2 to TRBJ2-1; D is possibly TRBD1 (7 bases). Looked up from germline, CDR1 is SGHTA and CDR2 is FQGNSA. Trimming took 9 bases from V and 12 from J, leaving 24 bases between them. The CDR3 sequence is 14 residues long. CDR3 in DNA: TGTGCCAGTACCCCAGGGGGGACGACGTTTGGGCAGTTCTTC. Protein: CASTPGGTTFGQFF.

About this clone: Distinct nucleotide sequences in the sample also encode this CDR3. V gene TRBV28 combines with J gene TRBJ2-7; D ambiguous. Trimming removed 2 bases at V and 2 bases at J, with 7 bases between. In germline, CDR1 is MDHEN, CDR2 SYDVKM. This CDR3 has 13 residues. The CDR3 region is CASSLLSPYEQYF. Written as DNA, the CDR3 is TGTGCCAGCAGTTTACTATCCCCCTACGAGCAGTACTTC.

This rearrangement joins TRBV14 to TRBJ2-1, with unresolved D. The CDR3 loop spans 13 amino acids. V lost 4 bases and J 5 bases, leaving 9 bases between the germline ends. The germline CDR1 and CDR2 sequences are SGHDN and FVKESK. The CDR3: CASSRHSNNEQFF. CDR3 coding DNA: TGTGCCAGCAGCCGTCATTCGAACAATGAGCAGTTCTTC.

This sequence joins TRBV28 and TRBJ2-3; D is unclear. The CDR3 covers 16 residues. The V gene's germline CDR1 is MDHEN and CDR2 SYDVKM. Trimming removed 7 bases at V and 0 bases at J, with 17 bases between. CDR3 protein: CASTPRLEASTDTQYF. The CDR3 nucleotides are TGTGCCAGCACCCCCCGGCTCGAGGCTAGCACAGATACGCAGTATTTT.

This chain links TRBV19 with TRBJ2-1; 14 bases fit TRBD2. The germline V gene has CDR1 LNHDA and CDR2 SQIVND (reference sequence). The CDR3 has 18 amino acids. V shed 5 bases, J shed 0 bases, and the junction held 6 bases outside the gene matches. The CDR3 region is CASSSRGLAGVSYNEQFF. CDR3 nucleotides: TGTGCCAGTAGTTCTCGGGGACTAGCGGGGGTCTCCTACAATGAGCAGTTCTTC.

V is TRBV13 and J is TRBJ2-5, with a possible D match to TRBD2 (5 bases). This CDR3 spans 12 amino acids. V lost 5 bases to trimming and J lost 3 bases, with 7 bases between them. Germline V gene lookup returns CDR1 PRHDT and CDR2 FYEKMQ (reference sequence). CDR3 DNA: TGTGCCAGCAGCAGAGGGAAAGAGACCCAGTACTTC. Residues: CASSRGKETQYF. The whole variable domain, filled in from reference TRBV13 and TRBJ2-5, reads AAGVIQSPRHLIKEKRETATLKCYPIPRHDTVYWYQQGPGQDPQFLISFYEKMQSDKGSIPDRFSAQQFSDYHSELNMSSLELGDSALYFCASSRGKETQYFGPGTRLLVL.

In its sample, this clone was seen many times. V gene TRBV6-1 combines with J gene TRBJ2-6; D call uncertain. The CDR3 spans 13 residues. The germline gives CDR1 MNHNS, CDR2 SASEGT. V lost 11 bases and J 2 bases, leaving 10 bases between the germline ends. CDR3 nucleotides: TGTGCCGGCCGACAACCTGGGGCCAACGTCCTGACTTTC. As protein: CAGRQPGANVLTF.

V is TRBV28 and J is TRBJ1-1; D is unclear. Per germline, CDR1 MDHEN and CDR2 SYDVKM. The CDR3 is made up of 14 amino acids. The V end was cut by 4 bases, the J end by 4 bases, with 13 bases between. The CDR3, as DNA: TGTGCCAGCAGTTATAACACCCCGGGCACTGAAGCTTTCTTT. Residues: CASSYNTPGTEAFF.

The chain joins TRBV29-1 to TRBJ2-6; D is unclear. CDR1 is SQVTM, CDR2 ANQGSEA, per germline. Trimming cost V 8 bases and J 1 base, with 6 bases left between them. This CDR3 has 12 amino acids. Written as DNA, the CDR3 is TGCAGCCGGATATCTGGGGCCAACGTCCTGACTTTC. The encoded protein is CSRISGANVLTF.

The chain is built from TRBV6-5 and TRBJ1-4, with a weak D call TRBD1 (5 bases). Germline-derived CDR1 and CDR2 are MNHEY and SVGAGI. V dropped 6 bases and J dropped 2 bases, with 10 bases sitting between them. There are 14 residues in the CDR3. The CDR3 coding sequence is TGTGCCAGCAGGGAGGGGACCACTAATGAAAAACTGTTTTTT. Its protein product is CASREGTTNEKLFF.

This sequence joins TRBV5-1 and TRBJ1-4; D is ambiguous. V shed 4 bases and J shed 4 bases, with 5 bases lying between them. CDR1 is SGHRS, CDR2 YFSETQ, per germline. The CDR3 length is 12 residues. CDR3 coding DNA: TGCGCCAGCAGCATTAGTAATGAAAAACTGTTTTTT. Its protein is CASSISNEKLFF.

At least ten counts were recorded for this clone. The V call is TRBV7-9, the J call TRBJ2-2; D is perhaps TRBD1 (5 bases). Germline V gene lookup returns CDR1 SEHNR and CDR2 FQNEAQ (reference sequence). V lost 3 bases to trimming and J lost 7 bases, with 9 bases between them. This CDR3 has 13 residues. The CDR3 DNA follows: TGTGCCAGCAGCTTTAAGGGGAACGGGGAGCTGTTTTTT. Translated: CASSFKGNGELFF.

The V call is TRBV28, the J call TRBJ2-7; 8 nucleotides match TRBD2. The CDR3 runs 15 residues. The J segment lost 5 bases and the V segment lost 2 bases, leaving 8 bases of the junction unmatched. The V gene's germline CDR1 is MDHEN and CDR2 SYDVKM. The CDR3 DNA sequence: TGTGCCAGCAGTTTAGGAGCGGGAGTCCCCCACGAGCAGTACTTC. Protein: CASSLGAGVPHEQYF. The full variable domain, its missing parts supplied by reference TRBV28 and TRBJ2-7, is DVKVTQSSRYLVKRTGEKVFLECVQDMDHENMFWYRQDPGLGLRLIYFSYDVKMKEKGDIPEGYSVSREKKERFSLILESASTNQTSMYLCASSLGAGVPHEQYFGPGTRLTVT.

The chain couples TRBV10-3 to TRBJ2-7, with 7 bases lining up with TRBD1. Germline V CDR1 and CDR2: ENHRY, SYGVKD. V dropped 0 bases and J dropped 2; count of bases not matched to a gene: 7. The length of the CDR3 is 16 residues. The CDR3 DNA is TGTGCCATCAGTGAGTCTGAGGGGGCGACCCCCTACGAGCAGTACTTC. Encoded protein: CAISESEGATPYEQYF.